This T cell receptor beta chain is drawn from a study of blood T cells in healthy people across ages. Study outcomes and limitations: A greater number of naive CD4+ cells and higher diversity distinguished long-lived donors from aged donors. Older individuals had lower TCR beta diversity per million T cells (the decline was roughly linear). Diversity of TCR beta correlated strongly with naive T cell percentage.

A remark on this clonotype: Its cognate antigen is unknown.

The trim removed 8 bases at V and 0 bases at J, leaving 5 bases unmatched. This CDR3 has 16 residues. Per the germline V gene, CDR1 is ENHRY and CDR2 is SYGVKD. Through a sample-barcoded 5' primer and a J-beta primer mix, a second PCR was run for roughly 6 to 11 cycles. Every single cDNA molecule received a tag from a template-switch adaptor with 12 random nucleotides. A single record per CDR3 protein comes from TCRdb applying MiXCR to the 5' RACE reads. The sample shows hundreds of thousands of distinct CDR3 sequences, roughly three fifths of them seen only once. The gene calls are TRBV10-3 and TRBJ2-6; TRBD1 aligns across 9 bases. This receptor was identified in a man aged 40-49 years in good health. The material sequenced was blood. This CDR3 reads CAISTGGPSGANVLTF. The CDR3 nucleotides read TGTGCCATCTCGACAGGGGGTCCCTCTGGGGCCAACGTCCTGACTTTC.